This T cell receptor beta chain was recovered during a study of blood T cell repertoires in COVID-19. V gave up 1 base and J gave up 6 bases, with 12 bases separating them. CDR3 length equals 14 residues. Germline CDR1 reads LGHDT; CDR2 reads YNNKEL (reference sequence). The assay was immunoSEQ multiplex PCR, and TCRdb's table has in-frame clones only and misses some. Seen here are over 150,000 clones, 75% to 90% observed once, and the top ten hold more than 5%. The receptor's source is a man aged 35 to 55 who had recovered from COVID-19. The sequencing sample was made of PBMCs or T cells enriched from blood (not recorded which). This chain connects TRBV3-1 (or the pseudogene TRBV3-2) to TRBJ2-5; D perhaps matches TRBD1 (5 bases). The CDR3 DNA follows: TGTGCCAGCAGCCAAGTTAGACAGTTTCAGACCCAGTACTTC. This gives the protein CASSQVRQFQTQYF.